These 23 T cell receptor beta chains were all obtained from the same sample, sequenced in a study of regulatory T cells in long-lasting Graves disease. Construction of TCR beta libraries relied on iRepertoire HTBI primers and on Arm-PCR targeting CDR3 regions. MiXCR, applied by TCRdb to the multiplex PCR reads, yields one record per CDR3 protein. Here the sample spans roughly 420,000 distinct CDR3 sequences, about 16% being singletons. Sample time point: newly diagnosed GD, antithyroid drugs for less than 3 months. Researchers made the TCR library from RNA that was extracted from PBMCs. Sample: peripheral blood mononuclear cells (PBMCs), taken at new diagnosis, from a patient treated with antithyroid drugs. The receptors stem from a female donor with Graves disease.

This clonotype was observed many times. V is TRBV20-1 and J is TRBJ2-3; 10 nucleotides agree with TRBD2. The CDR3 covers 19 residues. With V trimmed by 0 bases and J by 6 bases, 18 bases remained unmatched. Germline CDR1 reads DFQATT; CDR2 reads SNEGSKA (reference sequence). The CDR3 is CSARDLASGGRGRGDTQYF. CDR3 DNA sequence: TGCAGTGCTAGAGATTTGGCTAGCGGGGGTCGAGGGCGTGGGGATACGCAGTATTTT.

This clonotype came up many times. The gene calls are TRBV24-1 and TRBJ2-1; 12 bases are shared with TRBD2. Germline V gene lookup returns CDR1 KGHDR and CDR2 SFDVKD. The CDR3 sequence is 19 residues long. V shed 0 bases and J 0 bases; nucleotides not matched to a gene: 5. CDR3 DNA sequence: TGTGCCACCAGTGATTTGAGGACTAGCGGGGATACCTCCTACAATGAGCAGTTCTTC. It encodes CATSDLRTSGDTSYNEQFF.

The rearrangement joins TRBV20-1 to TRBJ1-1, with 9 bases matching TRBD1. V shed 5 bases and J 0 bases; nucleotides not matched to a gene: 7. The CDR3 spans 15 residues. Germline-derived CDR1 and CDR2 are DFQATT and SNEGSKA (reference sequence). The CDR3 reads CSARDREGVNTEAFF. The CDR3 DNA is TGCAGTGCTCGGGACAGGGAGGGCGTGAACACTGAAGCTTTCTTT.

This clonotype was observed many times. This chain uses TRBV28 with TRBJ2-1; TRBD2 matches at 8 bases. The CDR3 contains 15 residues. V was clipped by 6 bases and J by 8 bases; unmatched bases: 12. Germline V lookup: CDR1 MDHEN, CDR2 SYDVKM. This CDR3 reads CASRPPAGVSHEQFF. As DNA, the CDR3 is TGTGCCAGCAGACCACCAGCGGGAGTCTCCCATGAGCAGTTCTTC.

This clonotype was counted only a few times. V gene TRBV28 combines with J gene TRBJ2-7; D is possibly TRBD1 (5 bases). V dropped 3 bases and J dropped 6 bases, with 15 bases sitting between them. Germline-derived CDR1 and CDR2 are MDHEN and SYDVKM. The CDR3 length is 14 residues. Here the CDR3 reads CASSFGGAPGEQYF. CDR3 DNA sequence: TGTGCCAGCAGTTTTGGTGGGGCCCCCGGCGAGCAGTACTTC.

This clonotype was found many times. The rearrangement joins TRBV20-1 to TRBJ2-7; possibly TRBD1 for D (6 bases). CDR1 is DFQATT and CDR2 is SNEGSKA in the germline V gene (reference sequence). V dropped 6 bases and J dropped 7 bases, with 28 bases sitting between them. The CDR3 runs to 16 residues. The CDR3 nucleotides are TGCAGTGCGGCGCGGAAACAGGGTTGGAGTTCAGCTGAGCAGTACTTC. Its translation is CSAARKQGWSSAEQYF.

Many counts were recorded for this clonotype. The chain has TRBV2 and TRBJ2-7; no clear D. Trimming pared 0 bases from V and 2 bases from J, leaving 17 bases between. The CDR3 is made up of 17 amino acids. Germline-derived CDR1 and CDR2 are SNHLY and FYNNEI. In DNA form, the CDR3 reads TGTGCCAGCAGTGAAGCGGGCCGATTCACTCAGGCCTACGAGCAGTACTTC. Its translation is CASSEAGRFTQAYEQYF. Supplemented by reference TRBV2 and TRBJ2-7, the full variable domain reads EPEVTQTPSHQVTQMGQEVILRCVPISNHLYFYWYRQILGQKVEFLVSFYNNEISEKSEIFDDQFSVERPDGSNFTLKIRSTKLEDSAMYFCASSEAGRFTQAYEQYFGPGTRLTVT.

V and J are TRBV20-1 and TRBJ2-1; D uncertain. Germline lookup yields CDR1 DFQATT and CDR2 SNEGSKA (reference sequence). Trimming stripped 0 bases from V and 4 bases from J, with 13 bases between. The CDR3 runs 15 residues. The CDR3 bases are TGCAGTGCTAGAGATCCGTCAGCAGGATACAATGAGCAGTTCTTC. Translation gives CSARDPSAGYNEQFF.

DNA for the CDR3: TGTGCCACCAGTGATCCAGCGGAGCCAGGGGGACGGGATACGCAGTATTTT. Protein: CATSDPAEPGGRDTQYF. This chain uses TRBV24-1 with TRBJ2-3; 7 bases are shared with TRBD1. Germline CDR1 and CDR2: KGHDR and SFDVKD. J was trimmed by 6 bases and V by 3 bases; bases with no gene match: 14. CDR3 length: 17 amino acids.

This clonotype has just a few counts. A read error may be the cause here, since a much bigger clone is one base away. The chain couples TRBV11-1 to TRBJ2-1; TRBD2 aligns across 10 bases. This CDR3 contains 17 residues. Germline CDR1 SGHAT, CDR2 FQDESV (reference sequence). CDR3 loop: CASSPRRFSGRRNGQFF. The CDR3 region has the DNA TGTGCCAGCAGCCCCCGTCGATTTAGCGGGAGGAGAAATGGGCAGTTCTTC.

By sample fraction, this clonotype is medium-sized. The chain carries TRBV27 and TRBJ2-4, with D perhaps matching TRBD1 or TRBD2 (5 bases each). Germline assignment: CDR1 MNHEY and CDR2 SMNVEV (reference sequence). The ends were cut back, 7 bases at V and 7 bases at J, with 23 bases in the middle. The CDR3 sequence is 16 residues long. CDR3 protein: CASIGRDHSKGNIQYF. In DNA form, the CDR3 reads TGTGCCAGCATAGGACGGGATCATAGCAAGGGGAACATTCAGTACTTC.

The chain recombines TRBV4-2 with TRBJ2-3; 7 bases align to TRBD1. Germline V gives CDR1 LGHNA, CDR2 YNFKEQ. Trimming took 3 bases from V and 0 from J; bases not matched to a gene: 3. There are 15 residues in the CDR3. The DNA of the CDR3 is TGTGCCAGCAGCCAGGACAGGACAAGCACAGATACGCAGTATTTT. The encoded protein is CASSQDRTSTDTQYF.

This clonotype was counted at least ten times. The rearrangement links TRBV29-1 to TRBJ1-2; 8 bases map to TRBD1. CDR3 length: 12 residues. The V and J ends lost 7 bases and 8 bases, in that order; junction bases with no gene match: 9. Germline values: CDR1 SQVTM, CDR2 ANQGSEA. The CDR3 sequence: CSADQGAKGYTF. The CDR3 DNA reads TGCAGCGCGGATCAGGGGGCGAAAGGCTACACCTTC.

The chain joins TRBV24-1 to TRBJ2-1; 8 positions agree with TRBD2. The germline V gene has CDR1 KGHDR and CDR2 SFDVKD. V dropped 3 bases and J dropped 14; count of bases not matched to a gene: 2. The CDR3 is made up of 11 amino acids. This CDR3 reads CATSDTSGEFF. CDR3 DNA: TGTGCCACCAGTGATACTAGCGGAGAGTTCTTC.

At least ten counts were recorded for this clonotype. The rearrangement joins TRBV4-1 to TRBJ2-2; tentative D call: TRBD1 (6 bases). Deletions cut 6 bases from V and 7 bases from J, with 15 bases between. This CDR3 has 14 residues. CDR1 is MGHRA and CDR2 is YSYEKL in the germline V gene. The CDR3 loop is CASRLRGTGGELFF. DNA for the CDR3: TGCGCCAGCAGGCTCAGGGGTACGGGCGGGGAGCTGTTTTTT.

This clonotype appeared many times. The CDR3 protein is CASSGGQAGNTEAFF. The DNA for the CDR3 is TGCGCCAGCAGCGGTGGACAGGCTGGGAACACTGAAGCTTTCTTT. This sequence joins TRBV5-1 and TRBJ1-1, with 7 bases fitting TRBD1. Germline V gene lookup returns CDR1 SGHRS and CDR2 YFSETQ. The CDR3 runs 15 residues. V lost 4 bases and J lost 1; bases outside the gene matches: 7. Variable domain in full (rest from reference TRBV5-1 and TRBJ1-1): KAGVTQTPRYLIKTRGQQVTLSCSPISGHRSVSWYQQTPGQGLQFLFEYFSETQRNKGNFPGRFSGRQFSNSRSEMNVSTLELGDSALYLCASSGGQAGNTEAFFGQGTRLTVV.

This clonotype came up a few times. CDR3 coding DNA: TGCAGTGCTAGAGATGGGGGGGACAGGTACGAGCAGTACTTC. This encodes CSARDGGDRYEQYF. J is TRBJ2-7 and V is TRBV20-1; D may be TRBD1 (8 bases). The germline gives CDR1 DFQATT, CDR2 SNEGSKA (reference sequence). The V end was cut by 0 bases, the J end by 4 bases, with 13 bases between. This CDR3 contains 14 residues.

This clonotype occurred a few times. The rearrangement links TRBV4-1 to TRBJ1-5; unclear D gene. Per germline, CDR1 MGHRA and CDR2 YSYEKL. The CDR3 runs to 18 residues. The V gene lost 2 bases and the J gene lost 1 base, with 18 bases spanning the gap. The CDR3 nucleotides are TGCGCCAGCAGCCAATGGAGGACGGGTCAGAGGAGCAATCAGCCCCAGCATTTT. It is translated as CASSQWRTGQRSNQPQHF.

This clonotype was seen ten or more times. The chain employs TRBV14 and TRBJ2-3; TRBD2 aligns across 12 bases. Germline V CDR1 and CDR2: SGHDN, FVKESK. The CDR3 is 18 residues long. The J segment lost 6 bases and the V segment lost 1 base, leaving 11 bases of the junction unmatched. The CDR3 here is CASSQGLAGGLEWDTQYF. In DNA form, the CDR3 reads TGTGCCAGCAGCCAAGGCCTAGCGGGGGGGCTAGAATGGGATACGCAGTATTTT.

There are a few counts of this clonotype. A much larger clone lies one base from this, so it may be a read error. The chain uses TRBV27 and TRBJ1-2; D is unresolved. CDR3 size: 13 residues. CDR1 and CDR2 (germline): MNHEY, SMNVEV (reference sequence). CDR3 DNA: TGTGCCAGCAGTTTAACCGGGAGCTATGGCTACGCCTTC. Residues: CASSLTGSYGYAF.

This clonotype has a count of ten or more. This chain uses TRBV20-1 with TRBJ1-5; 7 positions agree with TRBD1. Trimming took 6 bases from V and 2 from J; bases not matched to a gene: 7. The CDR3 is 14 amino acids. Germline loops: CDR1 DFQATT, CDR2 SNEGSKA (reference sequence). The CDR3 region is CSAHRGEGNQPQHF. DNA of the CDR3: TGCAGTGCCCACAGGGGTGAGGGCAATCAGCCCCAGCATTTT.

Ten or more counts support this clonotype. The chain uses TRBV10-1 and TRBJ2-1; 10 bases agree with TRBD2. The CDR3 has 16 residues. Germline loops: CDR1 WNHNN, CDR2 SYGVQD (reference sequence). V gave up 4 bases and J gave up 5 bases; unmatched junction bases: 8. CDR3 loop: CASSALAGISDNEQFF. The CDR3 DNA reads as TGCGCCAGCAGTGCACTAGCGGGAATAAGCGACAATGAGCAGTTCTTC.

This clonotype was picked up many times. This chain uses TRBV12-3 or TRBV12-4 with TRBJ2-3; maybe TRBD2 (5 bases). The CDR3 loop spans 15 amino acids. V was shortened by 5 bases and J by 1 base, with 13 bases between the two germline ends. The CDR3 region is CASSTPISGTDTQYF. The DNA for the CDR3 is TGTGCCAGCAGTACTCCGATTAGCGGCACAGATACGCAGTATTTT.